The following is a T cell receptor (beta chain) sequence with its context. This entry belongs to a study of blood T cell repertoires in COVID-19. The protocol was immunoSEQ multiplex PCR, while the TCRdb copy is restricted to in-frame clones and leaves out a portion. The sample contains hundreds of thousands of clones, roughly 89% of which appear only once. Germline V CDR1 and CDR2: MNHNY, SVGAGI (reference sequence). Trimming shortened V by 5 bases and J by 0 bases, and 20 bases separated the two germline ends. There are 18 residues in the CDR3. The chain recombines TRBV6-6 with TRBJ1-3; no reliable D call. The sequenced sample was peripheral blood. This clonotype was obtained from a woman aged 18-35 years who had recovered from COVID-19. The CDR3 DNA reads TGTGCCAGCAGTCAACTTACGGCCGGAGTTATCTCTGGAAACACCATATATTTT. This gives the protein CASSQLTAGVISGNTIYF.